This T cell receptor (beta chain) is from a study of T-cell reconstitution after alpha-beta-depleted transplantation in children. This clonotype has a single count. CDR1 is DFQATT, CDR2 SNEGSKA, per germline (reference sequence). The CDR3 runs 14 residues. V was pared by 2 bases and J by 4 bases, with 12 bases between. The authors prepared the TCRbeta library with unique molecular identifiers. TCRdb processed the PCR reads anew with MiXCR; each CDR3 protein has one entry. The table lists 150,000 to 250,000 distinct CDR3 sequences, approximately 14% of them singletons. The V call is TRBV20-1, the J call TRBJ2-1, with D possibly called TRBD1 or TRBD2 (6 bases each). This sequence was found in a human donor who donated a stem cell graft to a child with acute lymphoblastic leukemia. Sequencing used PBMCs from the stem cell graft donor, obtained from the stem cell graft. CDR3 nucleotide sequence: TGCAGTGCTAGATCCGGGGGCGAATACAATGAGCAGTTCTTC. It specifies CSARSGGEYNEQFF.